This T cell receptor (beta chain) was identified during a study of shared clonotypes between healthy human individuals. Regarding the study as a whole: With several donors compared, approximately 5.5% of naive CD4 clonotypes were shared. Non-shared clonotypes displayed generation probabilities falling below those of clonotypes present in all four donors.

Trimming pared 2 bases from V and 6 bases from J, leaving 10 bases between. CDR1 is ENHRY and CDR2 is SYGVKD in the germline V gene. The CDR3 length is 13 residues. This clone was detected only once. Its specificity is not known. Sequenced by immunoSEQ multiplex PCR; TCRdb stores in-frame clones only, minus some. The repertoire holds millions of clones, with around 90% as singletons. Source material: naive CD4+ T cells sorted from blood. The sample's subset: CD45RA+ positively selected. The receptor was isolated from a man in his late teens or twenties in good health. The chain couples TRBV10-3 to TRBJ1-2; tentative D call: TRBD1 (5 bases). CDR3 nucleotide sequence: TGTGCCATCAGTGAGCCAGGGATGAATGGCTACACCTTC. Amino acids: CAISEPGMNGYTF.